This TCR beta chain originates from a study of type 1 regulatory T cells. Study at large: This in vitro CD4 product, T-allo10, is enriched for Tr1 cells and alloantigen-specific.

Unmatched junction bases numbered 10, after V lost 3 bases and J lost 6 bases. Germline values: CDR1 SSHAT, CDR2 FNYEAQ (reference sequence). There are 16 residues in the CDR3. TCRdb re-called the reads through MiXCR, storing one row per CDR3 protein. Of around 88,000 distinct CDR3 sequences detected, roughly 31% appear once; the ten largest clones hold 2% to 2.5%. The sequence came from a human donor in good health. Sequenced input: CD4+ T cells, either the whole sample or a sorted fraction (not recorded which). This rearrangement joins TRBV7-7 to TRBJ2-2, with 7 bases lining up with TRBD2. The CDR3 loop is CASSFGLPRGAGELFF. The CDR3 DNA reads TGTGCCAGCAGCTTCGGACTCCCCCGGGGGGCCGGGGAGCTGTTTTTT.